This T cell receptor beta chain was profiled in a study of identical twins. Each cDNA held unique molecular identifiers, and template switching gave it a universal primer site. TCRdb reanalysed the 5' RACE reads using MiXCR and keeps one entry per CDR3 protein. The sample consists of some 500,000 distinct CDR3 sequences, around 9.6% of them appearing once. V was clipped by 5 bases and J by 3 bases, with 8 bases between them. The CDR3 length is 12 residues. The germline gives CDR1 SEHNR, CDR2 FQNEAQ (reference sequence). This clonotype was counted ten times or more. No antigen is known for it. Broader study findings: In monozygotic twins, models underestimated the sharing of out-of-frame TCR alpha. Conclusions came from cross-sectional statistical analysis, not from following the same donors.

The sample was also reused in another study, on yellow fever vaccine responses in identical twins. In that study: Reportedly, twins showed a vaccine T cell response that looked partly convergent and partly personalized.

The clonotype originates from a woman aged 18 to 35 in good health. The specimen was PBMCs. The gene calls are TRBV7-9 and TRBJ2-7; D uncertain. DNA of the CDR3: TGTGCCAGCAGCCCCCCCGTCTACGAGCAGTACTTC. Translation gives CASSPPVYEQYF. Filled out from reference TRBV7-9 and TRBJ2-7, the complete variable domain reads DTGVSQNPRHKITKRGQNVTFRCDPISEHNRLYWYRQTLGQGPEFLTYFQNEAQLEKSRLLSDRFSAERPKGSFSTLEIQRTEQGDSAMYLCASSPPVYEQYFGPGTRLTVT.